The 17 T cell receptor beta chains reported below all come from one sample, sequenced in a study of T cells expressing NK-cell markers (dated by TCRdb to 2020 to 2021). The library was prepared using 5' RACE. These reads were obtained on an Illumina HiSeq 2000. After TCRdb reprocessed the reads, each CDR3 protein sequence was kept as one row, without DNA. The sample's table covers roughly 390,000 distinct CDR3 sequences. The ten largest make up roughly 5.2% of the sample. The sample consisted of blood T cells: a sorted CD56 or NKG2C T cell subset, CD4+ or CD8+ T cells, or bulk PBMC T cells (not recorded which). These receptors originate from a man between 18 and 69 years old in good health.

This rearrangement joins TRBV20-1 to TRBJ2-7. The germline gives CDR1 DFQATT, CDR2 SNEGSKA (reference sequence). There are 15 residues in the CDR3. The CDR3 sequence: CSARDGSQVTYEQYF.

The rearrangement links TRBV6-5 to TRBJ2-3; TCRdb's assignment of TRBD1 cannot be checked, as there is no DNA. The CDR3 is 18 residues long. In germline, CDR1 is MNHEY, CDR2 SVGAGI. CDR3 amino acids: CASSYSWGSASSTDTQYF.

The rearrangement joins TRBV11-2 to TRBJ2-4; TCRdb proposes TRBD1, but this gene call is untestable without DNA. Germline assignment: CDR1 SGHAT and CDR2 FQNNGV. There are 16 residues in the CDR3. CDR3 in amino acids: CASSPLGSGAVNIQYF.

The CDR3 sequence is CASSEVLAIYEQYF. The chain combines TRBV2 with TRBJ2-7; TCRdb lists TRBD2, though no DNA is available to test this call. The CDR3 sequence is 14 residues long. Per germline, CDR1 SNHLY and CDR2 FYNNEI.

The chain recombines TRBV7-9 with TRBJ2-5; TCRdb's D gene call, TRBD1, goes unchecked for lack of DNA. Looked up from germline, CDR1 is SEHNR and CDR2 is FQNEAQ (reference sequence). The CDR3 contains 15 residues. CDR3 in amino acids: CASSLAARRHQTQYF.

The genes are TRBV7-7 and TRBJ1-1; the D call from TCRdb, TRBD1, cannot be confirmed without DNA. CDR3 length equals 14 residues. Germline V gene sequence: CDR1 SSHAT, CDR2 FNYEAQ (reference sequence). CDR3 region: CASSFSQGSTEAFF.

The rearrangement links TRBV24-1 to TRBJ2-2; TCRdb lists TRBD1, though no DNA is available to test this call. The CDR3 spans 14 residues. Germline CDR1 and CDR2: KGHDR and SFDVKD. The CDR3 is CATRTGTNTGELFF.

The rearrangement uses TRBV5-6 and TRBJ1-2. There are 13 residues in the CDR3. Per the germline V gene, CDR1 is SGHDT and CDR2 is YYEEEE. The CDR3 protein is CASRRTRGGGYTF.

The chain links TRBV6-1 to TRBJ2-3; TCRdb lists TRBD2, though no DNA is available to test this call. Germline V gives CDR1 MNHNS, CDR2 SASEGT. The CDR3 runs to 16 residues. CDR3 sequence: CASSEVGRGGPDTQYF.

The chain has TRBV5-1 and TRBJ1-2; checking the TCRdb D call of TRBD1 is not possible without DNA. Germline assignment: CDR1 SGHRS and CDR2 YFSETQ. CDR3 size: 15 residues. The CDR3 loop is CASSLGRGRNYGYTF.

This chain connects TRBV19 to TRBJ2-5; TCRdb's D call of TRBD1 is untestable without DNA. The CDR3 extends over 14 amino acids. Germline CDR1 and CDR2: LNHDA and SQIVND (reference sequence). Here the CDR3 reads CASSIGGNQETQYF.

This rearrangement joins TRBV7-3 to TRBJ2-5; checking the TCRdb D call of TRBD2 is not possible without DNA. Germline V gene sequence: CDR1 SGHTA, CDR2 FQGTGA. The CDR3 totals 16 residues. CDR3 in amino acids: CASSLTGLAGEETQYF.

The chain joins TRBV6-1 to TRBJ1-2; TCRdb names TRBD1, which stays unverified in the absence of DNA. The CDR3 sequence is 14 residues long. Germline V gene sequence: CDR1 MNHNS, CDR2 SASEGT. CDR3 region: CASSPHGAGYGYTF.

The rearrangement links TRBV11-2 to TRBJ2-4; absent DNA, TCRdb's TRBD2 call cannot be checked. CDR3 length: 17 residues. Per germline, CDR1 SGHAT and CDR2 FQNNGV. CDR3 protein: CASSLNHSPSPKNIQYF.

This chain links TRBV30 with TRBJ2-1; TCRdb proposes TRBD1, but this gene call is untestable without DNA. Looked up from germline, CDR1 is GTSNPN and CDR2 is SVGIG (reference sequence). This CDR3 spans 16 amino acids. The CDR3: CAWRPRTSGAYNEQFF.

The gene calls are TRBV4-2 and TRBJ2-2; TCRdb outputs TRBD2, but without DNA this stays unchecked. Germline assignment: CDR1 LGHNA and CDR2 YNFKEQ. The CDR3 consists of 16 residues. The CDR3: CASSQVAGGDTGELFF.

The chain has TRBV7-9 and TRBJ2-7; TCRdb proposes TRBD1, but this gene call is untestable without DNA. Germline V gene sequence: CDR1 SEHNR, CDR2 FQNEAQ (reference sequence). The CDR3 consists of 15 residues. This CDR3 reads CASSAAGTAQYEQYF.